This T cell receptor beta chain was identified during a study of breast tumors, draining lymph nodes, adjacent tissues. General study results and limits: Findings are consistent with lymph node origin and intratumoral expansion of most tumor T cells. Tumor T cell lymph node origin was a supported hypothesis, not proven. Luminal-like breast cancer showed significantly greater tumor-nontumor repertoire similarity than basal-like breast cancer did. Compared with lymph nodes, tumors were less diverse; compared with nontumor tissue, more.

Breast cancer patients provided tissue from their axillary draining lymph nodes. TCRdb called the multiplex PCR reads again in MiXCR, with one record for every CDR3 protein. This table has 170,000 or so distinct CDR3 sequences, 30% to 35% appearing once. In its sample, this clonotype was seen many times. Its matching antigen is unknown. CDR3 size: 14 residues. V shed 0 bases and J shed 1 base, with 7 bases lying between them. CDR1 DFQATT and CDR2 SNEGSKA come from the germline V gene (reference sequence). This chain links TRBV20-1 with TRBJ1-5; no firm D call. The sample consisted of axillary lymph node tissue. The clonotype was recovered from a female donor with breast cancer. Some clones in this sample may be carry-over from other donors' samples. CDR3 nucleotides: TGCAGTGCTAGAGAGGCAGGCAGCAATCAGCCCCAGCATTTT. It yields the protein CSAREAGSNQPQHF.